This TCR beta chain was retrieved from a study of T cell responses to AZD1222 COVID-19 vaccine. On the study more broadly: Timing groups of about 4 and about 12 weeks for second doses were pooled.

Comments on this clone: Its antigen is unidentified.

Study-wide findings and caveats: Nearly half of unique spike-specific TCRs reportedly avoided B.1.351 and B.1.1.7 mutated regions. Seropositive at baseline were only six AZD1222 recipients. Clonal diversity was possibly underestimated, and white British individuals and females predominated among donors.

Trimming pared 5 bases from V and 6 bases from J, leaving 10 bases between. The CDR3 spans 12 residues. The germline V gene encodes CDR1 MDHEN and CDR2 SYDVKM. Sequenced by immunoSEQ multiplex PCR; TCRdb stores in-frame clones only, minus some. Of about 150,000 clones listed, about nine tenths were seen once; the top ten hold approximately 5.1%. The V call is TRBV28, the J call TRBJ1-2; D gene unclear. Specimen: peripheral blood, collected on day 0 of AZD1222 vaccination. The sequence was obtained from an adult in good health. The DNA of the CDR3 is TGTGCCAGCAGTAACCTCATCGATGGCTACACCTTC. Its protein product is CASSNLIDGYTF.